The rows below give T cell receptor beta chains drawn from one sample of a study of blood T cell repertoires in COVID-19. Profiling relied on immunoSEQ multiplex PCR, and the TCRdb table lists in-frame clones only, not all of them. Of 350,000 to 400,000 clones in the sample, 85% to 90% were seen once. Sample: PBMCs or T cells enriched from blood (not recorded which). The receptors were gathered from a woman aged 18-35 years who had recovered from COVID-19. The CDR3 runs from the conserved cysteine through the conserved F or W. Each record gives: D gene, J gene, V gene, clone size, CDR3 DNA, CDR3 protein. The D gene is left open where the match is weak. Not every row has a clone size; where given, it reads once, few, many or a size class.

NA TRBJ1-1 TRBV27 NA TGTGCCAGCGGAGCATTGGGTGCTGAAGCTTTCTTT CASGALGAEAFF
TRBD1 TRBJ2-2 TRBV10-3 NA TGTGCCATCAGTGAGGACAGGGGGAACACCGGGGAGCTGTTTTTT CAISEDRGNTGELFF
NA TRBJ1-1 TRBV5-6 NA TGTGCCAGCAGTGGCCTCGGGTTGCGAGCTTTCTTT CASSGLGLRAFF
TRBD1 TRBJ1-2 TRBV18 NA TGTGCCAGCTCACGCACATACAGGGGGACCTATGGCTACACCTTC CASSRTYRGTYGYTF
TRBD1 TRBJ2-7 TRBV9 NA TGTGCCAGCGGCCCAAGGACAGGGACCAACGAGCAGTACTTC CASGPRTGTNEQYF
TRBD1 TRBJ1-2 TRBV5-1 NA TGCGCCAGCAGCGCCGCGGGACAGGGGTTCTATGGCTACACCTTC CASSAAGQGFYGYTF
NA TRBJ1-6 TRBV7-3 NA TGTGCCAGCAGCTGGGCCTCATCTAATTCACCCCTCCACTTT CASSWASSNSPLHF
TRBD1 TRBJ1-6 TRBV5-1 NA TGCGCCAGCAGCTTGCGGACAGGGATTAGCTCCTATAATTCACCCCTCCACTTT CASSLRTGISSYNSPLHF
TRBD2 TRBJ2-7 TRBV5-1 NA TGCGCCAGCACCCGGGGAAGCGGGGGGCCCTACGAGCAGTACTTC CASTRGSGGPYEQYF
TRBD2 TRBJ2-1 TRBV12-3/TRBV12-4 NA TGTGCCAGCAGCCCGGGACTAGTTAATGAGCAGTTCTTC CASSPGLVNEQFF
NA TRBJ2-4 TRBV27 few TGTGCCAGCTGGCCACAAAACATTCAGTACTTC CASWPQNIQYF
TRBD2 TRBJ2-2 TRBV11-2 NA TGTGCCAGCAGCTTAGAGCCAGCGGGGGCCGTCACCGGGGAGCTGTTTTTT CASSLEPAGAVTGELFF
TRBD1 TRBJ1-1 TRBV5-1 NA TGCGCCAGCCTCGGACAGGGGGGAACTGAAGCTTTCTTT CASLGQGGTEAFF
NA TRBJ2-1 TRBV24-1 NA TGTGCCACCAGTGAACCGGGACTCCCCGACAATGAGCAGTTCTTC CATSEPGLPDNEQFF
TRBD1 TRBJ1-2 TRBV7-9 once TGTGCCAGCAGCTTAGACAGGGGTGGCTACACCTTC CASSLDRGGYTF
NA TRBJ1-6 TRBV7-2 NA TGTGCCAGCAGCGCCGACAGGAATTCACCCCTCCACTTT CASSADRNSPLHF
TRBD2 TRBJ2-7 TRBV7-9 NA TGTGCCAGCAGCCTCGGGCGGGGGGGTAGTCCAACGGCGTACGAGCAGTACTTC CASSLGRGGSPTAYEQYF
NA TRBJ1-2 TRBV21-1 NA TGTGCCAGCAGCAATCTGACAGGGTACTATGGCTACACCTTC CASSNLTGYYGYTF
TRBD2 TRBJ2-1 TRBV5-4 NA TGTGCCAGCAGCTCGGTCACTAGCGGGGGGTCCTACAATGAGCAGTTCTTC CASSSVTSGGSYNEQFF
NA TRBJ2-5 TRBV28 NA TGTGCCAGCAGTCCCCCCCCTCCCAACCCTAGAGAGACCCAGTACTTC CASSPPPPNPRETQYF
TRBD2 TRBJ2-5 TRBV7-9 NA TGTGCCAGCAACTTAGCGGGGGGGATGTGGGAGGAGACCCAGTACTTC CASNLAGGMWEETQYF
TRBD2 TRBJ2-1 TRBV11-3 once TGTGCCAGCAGCTTTACTAGCGGGGGGGCAAATGAGCAGTTCTTC CASSFTSGGANEQFF
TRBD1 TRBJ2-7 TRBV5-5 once TGTGCCAGCAGCTTTAGGGACAGGGGGCTAAACGAGCAGTACTTC CASSFRDRGLNEQYF
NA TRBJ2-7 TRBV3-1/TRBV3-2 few TGTGCCAGCAGCCAACTCTACGAGCAGTACTTC CASSQLYEQYF
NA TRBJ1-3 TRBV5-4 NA TGTGCCAGCAGCGATAACAGGGCTGGAAACACCATATATTTT CASSDNRAGNTIYF
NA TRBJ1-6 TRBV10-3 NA TGTGCCATCAGTGACAGAAGCTCCTATAATTCACCCCTCCACTTT CAISDRSSYNSPLHF
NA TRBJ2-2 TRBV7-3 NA TGTGCCAGCAGCTTCGGTTCCTCTAGCGACGCCGGGGAGCTGTTTTTT CASSFGSSSDAGELFF
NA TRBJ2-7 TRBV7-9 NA TGTGCCAGCAGCTCTTTACCCGGTGGGTACTTC CASSSLPGGYF
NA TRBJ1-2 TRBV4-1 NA TGCGCCAGCAGCGATCCGGGAGAGGATCCTAACTATGGCTACACCTTC CASSDPGEDPNYGYTF
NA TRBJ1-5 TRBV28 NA TGTGCCAGCATTGTCGGGGGAATGAGGGATCAGCCCCAGCATTTT CASIVGGMRDQPQHF
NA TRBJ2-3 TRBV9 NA TGTGCCAGCAGCCCGCCCACCCAGGCCGGCACAGATACGCAGTATTTT CASSPPTQAGTDTQYF
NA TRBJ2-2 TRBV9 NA TGTGCCAGCAGCCCAGTCAGGGTCCCCGGGGAGCTGTTTTTT CASSPVRVPGELFF
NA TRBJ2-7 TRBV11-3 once TGTGCCAGCGGAGAGGGGGACGAGCAGTACTTC CASGEGDEQYF
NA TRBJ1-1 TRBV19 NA TGTGCCAGTAGTAGTAGACTACCTGAAGCTTTCTTT CASSSRLPEAFF
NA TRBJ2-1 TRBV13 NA TGTGCCAGCAGCTCCGCCAGCGCCTACAATGAGCAGTTCTTC CASSSASAYNEQFF
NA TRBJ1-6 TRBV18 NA TGTGCCAGCTCACCGAGGACACCAGATAATTCACCCCTCCACTTT CASSPRTPDNSPLHF
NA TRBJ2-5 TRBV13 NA TGTGCCAGCAGCTCGACGGGGGGCCCTCATCAAGAGACCCAGTACTTC CASSSTGGPHQETQYF
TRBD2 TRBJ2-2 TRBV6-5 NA TGTGCCAGCAGCCCGGGACTAGCGGGCACCGGGGAGCTGTTTTTT CASSPGLAGTGELFF
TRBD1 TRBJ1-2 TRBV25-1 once TGTGCCAGCAGTGAGACCGGGACAGCTGGCTACACCTTC CASSETGTAGYTF
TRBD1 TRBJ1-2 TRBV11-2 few TGTGCCAGCAGCTCGACAGGGGTTTTTGGCTACACCTTC CASSSTGVFGYTF
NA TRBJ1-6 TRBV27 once TGTGCCAGCAGTTTAGCCCGCCTAGGTTCACCCCTCCACTTT CASSLARLGSPLHF